This T cell receptor beta chain comes out of a study of blood T cell repertoires in COVID-19. Overall study context: PBMCs, B-cell-depleted T cells, or T cells provided the cDNA or gDNA that made up the material.

This CDR3 is built from 16 residues. Looked up from germline, CDR1 is SGHRS and CDR2 is YFSETQ. The V segment lost 3 bases and the J segment 6 bases; nucleotides outside the gene matches: 10. Generated by immunoSEQ multiplex PCR, the TCRdb table keeps only in-frame clones and is missing some. This sample yields about 210,000 clones, of which 75% to 85% are seen a single time; 2.4% belongs to the top ten. Seattle patients were enrolled during active infection and followed longitudinally. The chain employs TRBV5-1 and TRBJ2-1, with TRBD1 identical over 9 bases. This receptor was taken from a woman in her 70s with COVID-19, enrolled during active disease. Specimen: peripheral blood. As DNA, the CDR3 is TGCGCCAGCAGCTACGGGGGGACAGGGTGGATCAATGAGCAGTTCTTC. Amino acid sequence: CASSYGGTGWINEQFF.